This is a list of T cell receptor beta chains from one sample in a study of blood T cell repertoires in COVID-19. This table comes from immunoSEQ multiplex PCR, and its TCRdb copy is limited to in-frame clones, with some not included. The sample has 250,000 to 350,000 clones, around 89% seen once. Input material: PBMCs or T cells enriched from blood (not recorded which). The source of these receptors is a woman younger than 35 with acute COVID-19. CDR3s include the opening cysteine and the closing phenylalanine or tryptophan. A D gene is named only where the DNA matches it firmly. The size entry is marked missing in some rows and otherwise reads once, few, many or a size class.

J gene,V gene,D gene,clone size,CDR3 protein,CDR3 DNA
TRBJ2-1,TRBV7-6,TRBD2,.,CASSLGVGGRTPGEQFF,TGTGCCAGCAGCTTAGGCGTCGGCGGGAGAACCCCGGGTGAGCAGTTCTTC
TRBJ2-1,TRBV30,.,.,CAWTGGRGDEQFF,TGTGCCTGGACGGGCGGGCGTGGCGATGAGCAGTTCTTC
TRBJ2-2,TRBV7-7,TRBD2,.,CASSTLAGGPTGELFF,TGTGCCAGCAGCACCTTAGCGGGTGGGCCAACCGGGGAGCTGTTTTTT
TRBJ2-3,TRBV24-1,TRBD2,.,CATSDSRYTSGRAGSTDTQYF,TGTGCCACCAGTGATTCACGCTATACTAGCGGGAGGGCCGGGAGCACAGATACGCAGTATTTT
TRBJ1-1,TRBV2,TRBD1,.,CASSRTGLNTEAFF,TGTGCCAGCAGTCGGACAGGATTGAACACTGAAGCTTTCTTT
TRBJ2-7,TRBV28,TRBD2,.,CASSLSSGRPLYEQYF,TGTGCCAGCAGCTTATCTAGCGGGAGGCCCCTCTACGAGCAGTACTTC
TRBJ2-1,TRBV28,TRBD1,.,CASSAGTDLGGEQFF,TGTGCCAGCAGTGCCGGGACAGACTTGGGTGGAGAGCAGTTCTTC
TRBJ1-1,TRBV7-9,TRBD1,.,CASSTKTGTGRGTEAFF,TGTGCCAGCAGCACGAAAACCGGGACAGGGAGGGGCACTGAAGCTTTCTTT
TRBJ2-3,TRBV7-9,.,.,CASSEPGINTDTQYF,TGTGCCAGCAGCGAACCCGGGATCAACACAGATACGCAGTATTTT
TRBJ2-1,TRBV7-8,TRBD1,few,CASSSFGTGEGWGNEQFF,TGTGCCAGCAGCTCCTTCGGGACAGGGGAGGGCTGGGGCAATGAGCAGTTCTTC
TRBJ1-1,TRBV5-1,TRBD1,.,CASSLGPGQLNTEAFF,TGCGCCAGCAGCTTGGGGCCGGGACAGCTGAACACTGAAGCTTTCTTT
TRBJ2-5,TRBV27,.,.,CASSLGPPRWTQYF,TGTGCCAGCAGTTTAGGGCCGCCCCGGTGGACCCAGTACTTC
TRBJ2-7,TRBV4-2,.,.,CASSQEAANSYEQYF,TGTGCCAGCAGCCAAGAAGCAGCGAACTCCTACGAGCAGTACTTC
TRBJ2-7,TRBV7-9,.,.,CASSLAPGSYEQYF,TGTGCCAGCAGCTTAGCTCCAGGGTCCTACGAGCAGTACTTC
TRBJ2-3,TRBV4-2,.,.,CASSRPRGGDTQYF,TGTGCCAGCAGCCGCCCGCGGGGTGGGGATACGCAGTATTTT
TRBJ2-6,TRBV18,TRBD1,.,CASSPGQGLSGANVLTF,TGTGCCAGCTCACCGGGACAGGGGCTCTCTGGGGCCAACGTCCTGACTTTC
TRBJ2-1,TRBV19,TRBD1,.,CASSIPRTGYNEQFF,TGTGCCAGTAGTATCCCCCGGACAGGATACAATGAGCAGTTCTTC
TRBJ2-7,TRBV6-5,TRBD2,.,CASRQTSSYEQYF,TGTGCCAGCAGGCAGACTAGCAGCTACGAGCAGTACTTC
TRBJ2-7,TRBV6-2/TRBV6-3,TRBD1,.,CASSYRPGQGGKQYF,TGTGCCAGCAGTTACAGGCCCGGACAGGGGGGTAAGCAGTACTTC
TRBJ1-2,TRBV4-2,.,.,CASSQDPTGIYGYTF,TGTGCCAGCAGCCAAGATCCTACAGGGATCTATGGCTACACCTTC